This T cell receptor (beta chain) came from a study of T cell responses to AZD1222 COVID-19 vaccine. Points on this clone: Its antigen is not known.

Using immunoSEQ multiplex PCR, the repertoire was profiled, and TCRdb retains in-frame clones only, with some absent. The repertoire holds 250,000 to 300,000 clones, 94% seen once, with approximately 0.52% in the top ten. Overall study findings and caveats: Donors were mostly white British, more females; clonal diversity possibly underestimated.

This CDR3 is built from 12 residues. V was clipped by 6 bases and J by 0 bases, with 5 bases between them. Sample: peripheral blood, taken 28 days after the second AZD1222 dose. The J gene is TRBJ1-1, the V gene TRBV12-3 or TRBV12-4; unclear D gene. This TCR was recovered from an adult who received the AZD1222 COVID-19 vaccine. CDR3 loop: CASREMNTEAFF. The DNA of the CDR3 is TGTGCCAGCAGGGAGATGAACACTGAAGCTTTCTTT.